A selection of T cell receptor beta chains follows, all from one sample in a study of T cell changes during pregnancy in multiple sclerosis. Libraries were prepared by immunoSEQ multiplex PCR; TCRdb keeps only in-frame clonotypes and omits some of them. This repertoire shows approximately 100,000 clones, 85% to 95% found once; its top ten account for 1.5% to 2%. The sample was peripheral blood, taken after pregnancy. These TCRs come from a female donor with multiple sclerosis, enrolled in a pregnancy study. Both conserved end residues are part of each CDR3. Fields, in order: D gene, clone size, V gene, CDR3 length, J gene, CDR3 DNA, CDR3 protein. The D gene is left open where the match is weak. Not all rows give a size; the values are once, few, many and, for expanded clones, a class.

d_gene: -; abundance: -; v_gene: TRBV19; len: 12; j_gene: TRBJ1-5; CDR3nt: TGTGCCAGTTCCACCGGGAGTCAGCCCCAGCATTTT; CDR3aa: CASSTGSQPQHF
d_gene: -; abundance: -; v_gene: TRBV30; len: 11; j_gene: TRBJ2-7; CDR3nt: TGTGCCTGGAGTACTAAGTACGAGCAGTACTTC; CDR3aa: CAWSTKYEQYF
d_gene: TRBD2; abundance: -; v_gene: TRBV2; len: 19; j_gene: TRBJ2-2; CDR3nt: TGTGCCAGCAGCGAAGCGCTACGGCTAGCGGTACGGAACACCGGGGAGCTGTTTTTT; CDR3aa: CASSEALRLAVRNTGELFF
d_gene: TRBD2; abundance: -; v_gene: TRBV6-1; len: 16; j_gene: TRBJ2-2; CDR3nt: TGTGCCAGCAGTGTCCGGACTAGCGGAGGGGCCGGGGAGCTGTTTTTT; CDR3aa: CASSVRTSGGAGELFF
d_gene: -; abundance: -; v_gene: TRBV12-5; len: 13; j_gene: TRBJ1-1; CDR3nt: TGTGCTAGTGGTTTGGTACCAGACAGTGAAGCTTTCTTT; CDR3aa: CASGLVPDSEAFF
d_gene: -; abundance: -; v_gene: TRBV9; len: 12; j_gene: TRBJ2-3; CDR3nt: TGTGCCAGCAGCGCCTCCGGGGATACGCAGTATTTT; CDR3aa: CASSASGDTQYF
d_gene: TRBD1; abundance: -; v_gene: TRBV7-3; len: 18; j_gene: TRBJ2-6; CDR3nt: TGTGCCAGCAGCTTAGGCCGGGACAGGGGGCACGGGGCCAACGTCCTGACTTTC; CDR3aa: CASSLGRDRGHGANVLTF
d_gene: -; abundance: -; v_gene: TRBV7-3; len: 15; j_gene: TRBJ1-3; CDR3nt: TGTGCCAGCAGTCCAGCGCCCGGGGCTGGAAACACCATATATTTT; CDR3aa: CASSPAPGAGNTIYF
d_gene: TRBD1; abundance: -; v_gene: TRBV19; len: 14; j_gene: TRBJ1-3; CDR3nt: TGTGCCAGTAGGGGACAGGGGTTAGGAAACACCATATATTTT; CDR3aa: CASRGQGLGNTIYF
d_gene: TRBD1; abundance: -; v_gene: TRBV27; len: 14; j_gene: TRBJ1-2; CDR3nt: TGTGCCAGCAGTTTCAGGCAGGGGGGAAATGGCTACACCTTC; CDR3aa: CASSFRQGGNGYTF
d_gene: -; abundance: -; v_gene: TRBV19; len: 16; j_gene: TRBJ1-3; CDR3nt: TGTGCCAGTAGTAGGCCGCGACAAGAAACTGGAAACACCATATATTTT; CDR3aa: CASSRPRQETGNTIYF
d_gene: -; abundance: -; v_gene: TRBV29-1; len: 13; j_gene: TRBJ1-5; CDR3nt: TGCAGCGTTGATCAGGGTCCCAATCAGCCCCAGCATTTT; CDR3aa: CSVDQGPNQPQHF
d_gene: TRBD1; abundance: few; v_gene: TRBV6-5; len: 15; j_gene: TRBJ1-5; CDR3nt: TGTGCCAGCAGATCAGGACAGGGAGGCAATCAGCCCCAGCATTTT; CDR3aa: CASRSGQGGNQPQHF
d_gene: TRBD1; abundance: once; v_gene: TRBV6-1; len: 15; j_gene: TRBJ1-5; CDR3nt: TGTGCCAGCAGTGCACAGACAGGGCCGTATCAGCCCCAGCATTTT; CDR3aa: CASSAQTGPYQPQHF
d_gene: -; abundance: -; v_gene: TRBV2; len: 16; j_gene: TRBJ1-4; CDR3nt: TGTGCCAGCAGTGTATCGGGAATTGGAACTAATGAAAAACTGTTTTTT; CDR3aa: CASSVSGIGTNEKLFF
d_gene: -; abundance: -; v_gene: TRBV9; len: 12; j_gene: TRBJ2-3; CDR3nt: TGTGCCAGCAGCGTAGCTCCCGATACGCAGTATTTT; CDR3aa: CASSVAPDTQYF